Here is one TCR beta chain with its context. Its antigen specificity is not known. Base qualities are not recorded, but no much larger clone differs from it by a single base. Relative to germline, V is 3 bases shorter and J is 13 bases shorter, with 16 bases between their ends. The germline V gene (reference sequence) provides CDR1 DFQATT and CDR2 SNEGSKA. There are 12 amino acids in the CDR3, from cysteine to phenylalanine inclusive. CDR3 DNA is the only sequence kept; it has 36 bases, read in frame from the first base. The data were obtained in a study of T cell repertoires in cytomegalovirus infection (dated by TCRdb to about 2019). Regarding the research as a whole: Peptide stimulations targeted recently identified HLA-C-restricted CMV epitopes, whose presentation resists viral immunomodulation, together with well-studied HLA-B-restricted epitopes. Donor HLA type was relevant to the analysis, because carriage of CMV infection together with the matching HLA type was indicated by public TCR beta signatures. The study at large found these results: In both this cohort and an independent roughly 350-donor cohort, the cumulative frequency of public TCR beta family members distinguished carriers of CMV infection plus the relevant HLA type. The ex vivo response was dominated by HLA-C-restricted CMV-specific TCR beta clonotypes, which also provided the single most frequent clonotype in two of eight donors.

Instrument on record: Illumina HiSeq 1500. The public reads were reanalyzed by TCRdb: fastp trimming at Q25, MiXCR alignment, in-frame beta chains only. Rows are combined by CDR3 protein, so each entry shows the most common genes and DNA. In all, the sample holds some 480,000 distinct CDR3 sequences, and more than 30% of those were seen once. Roughly 17% of the sample is taken by the ten largest. Sample treatment or condition, as interpreted from the label and publication: in vitro stimulation with specific CMV peptide epitopes to enrich CMV-specific T cells. The sample here was cultured PBMCs, taken from culture after CMV antigen stimulation. This clonotype was obtained from a human donor in good health (CMV status not recorded). Some clones in this sample may be carry-over from other donors' samples. The chain couples TRBV20-1 to TRBJ2-1; a tentative D call is TRBD1 (6 bases match). The CDR3 has the sequence CSARSGAWAQFF. The nucleotides read TGCAGTGCTAGGTCAGGGGCTTGGGCCCAGTTCTTC.